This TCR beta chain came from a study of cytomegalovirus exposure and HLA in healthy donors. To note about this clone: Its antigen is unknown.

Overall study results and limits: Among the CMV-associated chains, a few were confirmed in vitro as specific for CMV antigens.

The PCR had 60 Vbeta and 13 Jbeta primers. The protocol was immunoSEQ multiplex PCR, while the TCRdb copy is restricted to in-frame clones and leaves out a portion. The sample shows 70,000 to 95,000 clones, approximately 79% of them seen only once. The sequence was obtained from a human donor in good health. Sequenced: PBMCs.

The CDR3 DNA is TGTGCCAGCAGCTCCCGAGCGGGGCCAATTAGCACAGATACGCAGTATTTT. Protein product: CASSSRAGPISTDTQYF. The chain employs TRBV7-2 and TRBJ2-3; 7 bases map to TRBD2. V shed 4 bases, J shed 0 bases, and the junction held 10 bases outside the gene matches. The germline CDR1 and CDR2 sequences are SGHTA and FQGNSA. There are 17 residues in the CDR3.